This T cell receptor (beta chain) was identified during a study of blood T cell repertoires in COVID-19 (dated by TCRdb to 2018 to 2021). In terms of the full investigation: Collaborator samples came from the United States, Italy and Spain and covered acute and convalescent phases of COVID-19. The material from the prospective study consisted of cDNA or gDNA derived from T cells, B-cell-depleted T cells, or PBMCs. HLA class I and class II types, where available, came from metadata supplied by the sample provider rather than from assay-based typing. Sample metadata almost always included a de-identified subject ID, COVID-19 status, age in years and sex. The dataset comprised deeply sampled blood TCRbeta repertoires from subjects exposed to, actively infected with, or recovered from COVID-19. The repertoires were made available in a free public database intended to serve as a resource for research on the immune response to SARS-CoV-2. Samples were obtained from the ongoing ImmuneRACE study (first 160 participants) and from over 1,000 subjects provided by 6 global collaborators. What the work shows at the level of the full study, not this receptor alone: Clinical and demographic metadata were provided uncurated, with the amount varying by source and participant.

Concerning this clone itself: Its target antigen remains unknown. Base qualities are not recorded, but no much larger clone differs from it by a single base.

TCRbeta CDR3 regions were amplified from genomic DNA by means of the immunoSEQ Assay, a bias-controlled multiplex PCR. The original pipeline was this. The number of nucleated cells in each sample was estimated by amplification of reference gene primers within the assay. To quantify the absolute abundance of each unique TCRbeta CDR3 rearrangement, sequence reads were collapsed and filtered. For each sample, productive Simpson clonality was calculated as the square root of Simpson's diversity index across productive rearrangements. TCRdb holds this immuneACCESS table with in-frame rearrangements only. Some clones are missing; in checked studies, unresolved V genes explain under half, and the rest has no known cause. The DNA was the basis for D and trimming; V, J and clone size are from that table. Present in this sample are tens of thousands of clones, more than 70% of which were seen just once. The ten largest clonotypes hold over 4.5% of the sample.

Each collaborating institution followed its own protocols to collect whole blood in K2EDTA tubes. Collaborator samples were shipped for TCRbeta analysis as frozen whole blood, isolated PBMCs, or DNA extracted from either sample type. The V and J ends are trimmed by 6 bases and 6 bases, leaving 20 bases between them. The CDR3 spans 15 residues, from the cysteine through the phenylalanine. The retained sequence is limited to the CDR3, 45 bases, with the frame set at the first base. The CDR1 and CDR2 encoded by the germline V gene are SGHTA and FQGNSA. The V and J segments used are TRBV7-2 and TRBJ1-2; TRBD1 might be the D gene, on 6 matching bases. Sequencing was carried out using peripheral blood. This TCR was recovered from an elderly man with acute or convalescent COVID-19. The CDR3 reads CASSPSRGGLDGYTF. The DNA sequence reads TGTGCCAGCAGTCCCAGCAGGGGAGGGCTCGATGGCTACACCTTC.